This T cell receptor beta chain was sequenced in a study of TIL therapy for anti-PD-1-resistant metastatic lung cancer. The CDR3 is 17 amino acids. The trim removed 0 bases at V and 1 base at J, leaving 6 bases unmatched. CDR1 and CDR2 from the germline V gene are MNHEY and SVGEGT. This clone was picked up many times. This was the immunoSEQ v3 assay. Survey-level samples got approximately 2 million read pairs; deep-level samples got roughly 5-6.5 million. Using immunoSEQ multiplex PCR, the repertoire was profiled, and TCRdb retains in-frame clones only, with some absent. The data hold under 100,000 clones, with just over 65% observed a single time. As for time point: pre-treatment sample, taken before nivolumab and TIL therapy. Pleural nodules or supraclavicular lymph nodes made up most of the excised metastases sampled.

This clonotype was obtained from a person aged 25-79 years with non-small cell lung cancer. The sequences come from tumor tissue, collected at baseline. The V call is TRBV6-2 or TRBV6-3, the J call TRBJ1-5; 7 nucleotides line up with TRBD1. The CDR3 DNA reads TGTGCCAGCAGTTACTCAACAGGGGACTGGAGCAATCAGCCCCAGCATTTT. This sequence encodes CASSYSTGDWSNQPQHF.